A selection of T cell receptor beta chains follows, all from one sample in a study of blood T cell repertoires in COVID-19. Sequencing was performed with immunoSEQ multiplex PCR; in TCRdb, only in-frame clones are kept and a portion is missing. The top ten clones hold under 35% of a sample with 100,000 to 110,000 clones, almost 80% of them seen once. Sequences were obtained from peripheral blood. These receptors were collected from a man between 65 and 85 years old with active or convalescent COVID-19. CDR3s include the opening cysteine and the closing phenylalanine or tryptophan. The order of the fields is D gene, clone size, J gene, V gene, CDR3 DNA, CDR3 protein. The D gene is left open where the match is weak. Expanded clones are given a class, and other clones once, few, many or no size at all.

>TRBD1|few|TRBJ1-2|TRBV9
TGTGCCAGCAGCGTCTTACCGGGACAGGGAATTTTCAACTATGGCTACACCTTC
CASSVLPGQGIFNYGYTF
>TRBD1|once|TRBJ1-5|TRBV4-1
TGCGCCAGCAGCCAAGTACTGCTTTGGGACAGGCAGCCCCAGCATTTT
CASSQVLLWDRQPQHF
>NA|NA|TRBJ2-2|TRBV3-1/TRBV3-2
TGTGCCAGCAGCTTCGGACTCGCACTATTTACCGGGGAGCTGTTTTTT
CASSFGLALFTGELFF
>TRBD2|NA|TRBJ2-3|TRBV9
TGTGCCAGCAGCGTAGGGTCTAGCGGGGGGCCGGGGGATACGCAGTATTTT
CASSVGSSGGPGDTQYF
>NA|NA|TRBJ1-2|TRBV3-1/TRBV3-2
TGTGCCAGCAGCCAAGAAACAGCTAACTATGGCTACACCTTC
CASSQETANYGYTF
>TRBD1|NA|TRBJ2-4|TRBV3-1/TRBV3-2
TGTGCCAGCAGCCAAGCGGGACAGGGGGCTTATGGCATTCAGTACTTC
CASSQAGQGAYGIQYF
>TRBD1|NA|TRBJ2-7|TRBV30
TGTGCCTGGAGCGACGGGCGACAGGGGGCGATGTACGAGCAGTACTTC
CAWSDGRQGAMYEQYF
>NA|NA|TRBJ2-5|TRBV28
TGTGCCAGCAGTCCTCGGGGTAGGCGTGGGACCCAGTACTTC
CASSPRGRRGTQYF
>NA|NA|TRBJ2-3|TRBV5-1
TGCGCCAGCAGCTTGGCCATCGGGACAGATACGCAGTATTTT
CASSLAIGTDTQYF
>NA|NA|TRBJ2-7|TRBV29-1
TGCAGCGTTGGGCTGACCCAGGGCGAGCAGTACTTC
CSVGLTQGEQYF
>NA|NA|TRBJ2-1|TRBV7-9
TGTGCCAGCAGCTATTCAGGGATAAGAGACAATGAGCAGTTCTTC
CASSYSGIRDNEQFF
>TRBD1|few|TRBJ2-7|TRBV18
TGTGCCAGCTCACAGTCCGGGACAGGGTCCCACGAGCAGTACTTC
CASSQSGTGSHEQYF
>NA|NA|TRBJ2-3|TRBV5-1
TGCGCCAGCAGCTTGAATACTGATACGCAGTATTTT
CASSLNTDTQYF
>TRBD2|once|TRBJ2-3|TRBV9
TGTGCCAGCAGCGTAGCTCATTGGACTAGCGGGGGGACCACAGATACGCAGTATTTT
CASSVAHWTSGGTTDTQYF
>TRBD2|NA|TRBJ2-7|TRBV7-2
TGTGCCAGCAGCTTAGCGCGGCTAGCGGGGTACGAGCAGTACTTC
CASSLARLAGYEQYF
>TRBD2|NA|TRBJ2-7|TRBV30
TGTGCCTGGAGTAGGGTGGGAGGGAGCGAGCAGTACTTC
CAWSRVGGSEQYF
>NA|once|TRBJ2-7|TRBV3-1/TRBV3-2
TGTGCCAGCAGCCGCAACAGAGCCAACGAGCAGTACTTC
CASSRNRANEQYF
>NA|NA|TRBJ2-7|TRBV7-6
TGTGCCAGCAGCGACCAGGGCAGCAGCTCCTACGAGCAGTACTTC
CASSDQGSSSYEQYF